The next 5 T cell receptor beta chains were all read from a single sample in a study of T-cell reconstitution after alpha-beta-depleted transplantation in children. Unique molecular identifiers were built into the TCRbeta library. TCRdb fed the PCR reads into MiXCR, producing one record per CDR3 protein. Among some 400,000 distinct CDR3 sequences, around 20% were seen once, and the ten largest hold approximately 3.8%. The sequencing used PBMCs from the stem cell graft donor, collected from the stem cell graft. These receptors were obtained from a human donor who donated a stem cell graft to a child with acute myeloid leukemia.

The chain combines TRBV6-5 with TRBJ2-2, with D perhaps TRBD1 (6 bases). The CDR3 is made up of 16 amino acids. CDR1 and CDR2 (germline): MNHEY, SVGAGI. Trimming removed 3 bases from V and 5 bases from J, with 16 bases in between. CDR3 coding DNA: TGTGCCAGCAGTTATGAGACAGGTTCTCGAACCGGGGAGCTGTTTTTT. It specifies CASSYETGSRTGELFF.

The DNA for the CDR3 is TGTGCCAGCAGTGAATCGAGGGGCAGCACAGATACGCAGTATTTT. Protein product: CASSESRGSTDTQYF. The rearrangement links TRBV2 to TRBJ2-3; the D gene could be TRBD1 or TRBD2 (5 bases each). Germline-derived CDR1 and CDR2 are SNHLY and FYNNEI. The CDR3 sequence is 15 residues long. Trimming removed 2 bases from V and 0 bases from J, with 9 bases in between.

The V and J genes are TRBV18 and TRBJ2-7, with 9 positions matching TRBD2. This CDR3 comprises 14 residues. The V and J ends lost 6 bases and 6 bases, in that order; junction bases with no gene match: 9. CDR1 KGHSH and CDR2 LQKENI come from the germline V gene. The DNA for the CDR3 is TGTGCCAGCTCGGAAAGACTAGCGGTGGGCGAGCAGTACTTC. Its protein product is CASSERLAVGEQYF.

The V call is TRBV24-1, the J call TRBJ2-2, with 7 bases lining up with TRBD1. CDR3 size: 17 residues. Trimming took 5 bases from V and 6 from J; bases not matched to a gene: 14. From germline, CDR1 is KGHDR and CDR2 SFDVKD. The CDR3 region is CATSGLPEQGSPGELFF. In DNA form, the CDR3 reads TGTGCCACCAGTGGACTCCCCGAACAGGGGTCACCCGGGGAGCTGTTTTTT.

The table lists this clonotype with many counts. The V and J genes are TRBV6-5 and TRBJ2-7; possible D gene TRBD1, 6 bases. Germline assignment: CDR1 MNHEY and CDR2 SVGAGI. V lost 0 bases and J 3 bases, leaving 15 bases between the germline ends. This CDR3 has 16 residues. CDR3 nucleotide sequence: TGTGCCAGCAGTTACTCGTTCCCAGGGGTGTTCTACGAGCAGTACTTC. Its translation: CASSYSFPGVFYEQYF.